The 8 T cell receptor beta chains below come from one sample, sequenced in a study of T cells after yellow fever vaccination. TCRdb called the 5' RACE reads again in MiXCR, with one record for every CDR3 protein. The profile shows a few hundred thousand distinct CDR3 sequences, roughly 8.3% of them singletons. Source: PBMCs, taken approximately 40 days after the first yellow fever vaccination. These receptors came from a man aged 18 to 30 who received the YFV17D yellow fever vaccine.

This clonotype was picked up many times. The chain recombines TRBV5-4 with TRBJ2-5; TRBD1 matches 7 bases. The CDR3 loop spans 15 amino acids. With 4 bases clipped from V and 5 bases from J, the junction kept 11 bases outside the gene matches. Germline CDR1 and CDR2: SGHNT and YYREEE (reference sequence). CDR3 residues: CASSTAGGMGETQYF. The CDR3 DNA reads TGTGCCAGCAGCACCGCAGGGGGAATGGGTGAGACCCAGTACTTC.

The chain links TRBV28 to TRBJ1-5, with D uncertain. The V end was cut by 7 bases, the J end by 7 bases, with 14 bases between. The CDR3 totals 13 residues. In germline, CDR1 is MDHEN, CDR2 SYDVKM. The CDR3 sequence is CASTLEKIQPQHF. Here the CDR3 DNA reads TGTGCCAGCACCCTAGAGAAAATCCAGCCCCAGCATTTT.

The chain combines TRBV12-3 or TRBV12-4 with TRBJ1-2; D remains unclear. This CDR3 is 15 amino acids long. V lost 5 bases to trimming and J lost 1 base, with 14 bases between them. Here the CDR3 DNA reads TGTGCCAGCAGTAGAGACCGGGATCTTAACTATGGCTACACCTTC. This gives the protein CASSRDRDLNYGYTF.

Only a few counts were recorded for this clonotype. The chain has TRBV7-2 and TRBJ2-7; D call uncertain. The CDR3 is 13 residues long. The V end lost 6 bases, the J end lost 0 bases, and 9 bases lay between the germline ends. Germline loops: CDR1 SGHTA, CDR2 FQGNSA. For the CDR3, the DNA is TGTGCCAGCAGGCCAGGTTACTCCTACGAGCAGTACTTC. This encodes CASRPGYSYEQYF. The variable domain in full, completed from reference TRBV7-2 and TRBJ2-7, reads GAGVSQSPSNKVTEKGKDVELRCDPISGHTALYWYRQSLGQGLEFLIYFQGNSAPDKSGLPSDRFSAERTGGSVSTLTIQRTQQEDSAVYLCASRPGYSYEQYFGPGTRLTVT.

The gene calls are TRBV12-3 or TRBV12-4 and TRBJ2-3; unclear D gene. This CDR3 region has 14 residues. Trimming took off 5 bases at V and 0 bases at J, with 9 bases between the two ends. The CDR3 nucleotides are TGTGCCAGCAGTGACACCCCGAGCACAGATACGCAGTATTTT. Translation gives CASSDTPSTDTQYF.

This chain links TRBV9 with TRBJ2-5; TRBD2 is a possible D gene (6 bases). V was trimmed by 0 bases and J by 2 bases, leaving 11 bases between them. Germline assignment: CDR1 SGDLS and CDR2 YYNGEE. The CDR3 totals 15 residues. In nucleotides, the CDR3 is TGTGCCAGCAGCGTAGAACTAGCCCCTCAAGAGACCCAGTACTTC. Protein product: CASSVELAPQETQYF.

The chain has TRBV7-2 and TRBJ2-7, with D possibly matching TRBD2 (6 bases). Germline V gene data show CDR1 as SGHTA and CDR2 as FQGNSA. Trimming took off 5 bases at V and 6 bases at J, with 17 bases between the two ends. The CDR3 runs to 14 residues. As DNA, the CDR3 is TGTGCCAGCAGCCCTAATCGGGGGTTGGGCGAGCAGTACGTC. This codes for CASSPNRGLGEQYV.

This clonotype was seen more than once but under ten times. The chain employs TRBV7-2 and TRBJ2-5; tentatively, D is TRBD2 (6 bases). Per germline, CDR1 SGHTA and CDR2 FQGNSA. The CDR3 totals 14 residues. The V gene lost 0 bases and the J gene lost 5 bases, with 10 bases spanning the gap. This CDR3 is CASSLARTMETQYF. Written as DNA, the CDR3 is TGTGCCAGCAGCTTAGCGCGGACTATGGAGACCCAGTACTTC.